The TCR beta chain under discussion was sequenced for a study of cytomegalovirus exposure and HLA in healthy donors. Looked up from germline, CDR1 is SGHTA and CDR2 is FQGTGA. CDR3 length equals 15 residues. V gave up 4 bases and J gave up 5 bases; unmatched junction bases: 10. Worth noting for this clone: What it binds is unknown.

Donors were nominally healthy when sampled, though unrecorded immune exposures were likely. PCR involved 60 Vbeta and 13 Jbeta primers. Measured with immunoSEQ multiplex PCR; TCRdb has only the in-frame clones, and not every one. The repertoire has about 160,000 clones, approximately 84% of them found once; the top ten carry more than 2%. Study-wide findings and caveats: In an earlier analysis, most TCR beta V segments were productive about 87% or about 30% of the time.

The TCR originated in a man between 18 and 29 years old in good health and CMV-seropositive. Sequenced sample: PBMCs. The chain is built from TRBV7-3 and TRBJ1-1; TRBD1 aligns across 7 bases. The CDR3 sequence: CASSSYTGVRTEAFF. For the CDR3, the DNA is TGTGCCAGCAGCTCCTACACAGGGGTCAGGACTGAAGCTTTCTTT.